This section outlines one T cell receptor beta chain sequence together with its context. The record originates from a study of shared clonotypes between healthy human individuals. Germline V gene lookup returns CDR1 MNHEY and CDR2 SVGAGI. With V trimmed by 6 bases and J by 4 bases, 8 bases remained unmatched. The CDR3 consists of 15 residues. Data came from immunoSEQ multiplex PCR; TCRdb stores just in-frame clones and leaves some out. This sample yields over a million clones, of which roughly 97% are seen a single time; roughly 1.2% belongs to the top ten. The sequencing input was naive CD4+ T cells sorted from blood. The subset denotes: CD45RA+ positively selected. The genes are TRBV6-5 and TRBJ2-5, with TRBD2 matching 10 bases. The source is a man aged 30-40 years in good health. The CDR3 nucleotides are TGTGCCAGCAGCCGAGGCTCTAGCGGGAGAGAGACCCAGTACTTC. It translates to CASSRGSSGRETQYF.